The text below deals with one T cell receptor (beta chain). Its antigen is unidentified. An input of about 0.5 to 1 ug of RNA was subjected to reverse transcription using random hexamers. The CDR3 of TCR beta was amplified by immunoSEQ multiplex PCR across 54 Vbeta and 13 Jbeta. Each CDR3 protein gets one entry after TCRdb re-called the immunoSEQ multiplex PCR reads with MiXCR. The sample lists approximately 230,000 distinct CDR3 sequences, just over 90% occurring once. The V gene lost 3 bases and the J gene lost 5 bases, with 11 bases spanning the gap. The V gene's germline CDR1 is SGDLS and CDR2 YYNGEE. The CDR3 has 13 residues. The data were taken from a study of CD8 T cells in Susac syndrome. Findings and caveats of the study: An acknowledgment was made by the study that its TCR sequencing and HLA analysis involved relatively few individuals.

The sequencing input was CD4+ T cells from PBMCs. V usage is TRBV9 and J usage is TRBJ1-1; D not resolved. The receptor was isolated from a human donor with multiple sclerosis. CDR3 nucleotide sequence: TGTGCCAGCAGCGGTCAGTGGGGTACTGAAGCTTTCTTT. Residues: CASSGQWGTEAFF.